What follows are 28 T cell receptor beta chains derived from one specimen sequenced in a study of cytomegalovirus exposure and HLA in healthy donors. The PCR made use of 60 Vbeta and 13 Jbeta primers. The table came from immunoSEQ multiplex PCR; TCRdb's copy has only in-frame clones and leaves some out. In the table there are approximately 170,000 clones, roughly 79% of which are singletons. The sample was PBMCs. All receptors come from a woman in her twenties or thirties in good health and CMV-seropositive.

The chain employs TRBV5-1 and TRBJ2-1; 9 bases agree with TRBD2. Losses at the gene ends were 3 bases for V and 8 bases for J; bases not matched to a gene: 9. The CDR3 length is 15 residues. Germline V CDR1 and CDR2: SGHRS, YFSETQ. CDR3: CASSWSGRPRDEQFF. The CDR3 DNA follows: TGCGCCAGCAGCTGGAGCGGGAGGCCTAGGGATGAGCAGTTCTTC.

V is TRBV5-6 and J is TRBJ2-2, with unresolved D. The CDR3 is made up of 16 amino acids. V shed 1 base and J shed 0 bases, with 10 bases lying between them. Germline CDR1 and CDR2: SGHDT and YYEEEE. The CDR3 DNA reads TGTGCCAGCAGCTTGTACAGATCCGCGAACACCGGGGAGCTGTTTTTT. Protein: CASSLYRSANTGELFF. The whole variable domain, remainder taken from reference TRBV5-6 and TRBJ2-2, is DAGVTQSPTHLIKTRGQQVTLRCSPKSGHDTVSWYQQALGQGPQFIFQYYEEEERQRGNFPDRFSGHQFPNYSSELNVNALLLGDSALYLCASSLYRSANTGELFFGEGSRLTVL.

In its sample, this clone was seen a few times. The chain carries TRBV19 and TRBJ1-2; D remains unclear. V lost 7 bases and J 7 bases, leaving 22 bases between the germline ends. The CDR3 is made up of 15 amino acids. Germline CDR1 LNHDA, CDR2 SQIVND (reference sequence). The CDR3 bases are TGTGCCAGTACACCTAATGCTGGAGGCCACTCTGGCTACACCTTC. Translated, it gives CASTPNAGGHSGYTF.

This rearrangement joins TRBV5-5 to TRBJ1-5; the match to TRBD1 covers 7 bases. The CDR3 has 13 residues. V shed 2 bases and J 6 bases; nucleotides not matched to a gene: 2. Germline V gives CDR1 SGHKS, CDR2 YYEKEE (reference sequence). In DNA, the CDR3 is TGTGCCAGCAGCTTAGAGGGGGCTCAGCCCCAGCATTTT. Residues: CASSLEGAQPQHF.

This clone appeared once. The chain has TRBV2 and TRBJ1-5; possibly TRBD1 for D (5 bases). This CDR3 contains 15 residues. Germline CDR1 is SNHLY and CDR2 is FYNNEI. Trimming took 0 bases from V and 1 from J, leaving 7 bases between them. DNA for the CDR3: TGTGCCAGCAGTGAAGCCCAGGGAAGCAATCAGCCCCAGCATTTT. This gives the protein CASSEAQGSNQPQHF. Full variable domain (remainder filled in from reference TRBV2 and TRBJ1-5): EPEVTQTPSHQVTQMGQEVILRCVPISNHLYFYWYRQILGQKVEFLVSFYNNEISEKSEIFDDQFSVERPDGSNFTLKIRSTKLEDSAMYFCASSEAQGSNQPQHFGDGTRLSIL.

V is TRBV5-1 and J is TRBJ1-1; no clear D gene. This CDR3 region has 13 residues. Trimming cost V 0 bases and J 2 bases, with 5 bases left between them. Per the germline V gene, CDR1 is SGHRS and CDR2 is YFSETQ. The CDR3 coding sequence is TGCGCCAGCAGCTTGGAACTTAACACTGAAGCTTTCTTT. Translating gives CASSLELNTEAFF.

J is TRBJ1-2 and V is TRBV9; TRBD1 aligns across 7 bases. The germline V gene has CDR1 SGDLS and CDR2 YYNGEE. This CDR3 has 15 amino acids. Losses at the gene ends were 0 bases for V and 4 bases for J; bases not matched to a gene: 6. The CDR3: CASSVGQGLAYGYTF. Written as DNA, the CDR3 is TGTGCCAGCAGCGTAGGACAGGGTTTGGCCTATGGCTACACCTTC. The whole variable domain, remainder taken from reference TRBV9 and TRBJ1-2, is DSGVTQTPKHLITATGQRVTLRCSPRSGDLSVYWYQQSLDQGLQFLIQYYNGEERAKGNILERFSAQQFPDLHSELNLSSLELGDSALYFCASSVGQGLAYGYTFGSGTRLTVV.

In its sample, this clone was seen a few times. The V gene is TRBV7-2, the J gene TRBJ2-1, with no clear D. V lost 1 base to trimming and J lost 1 base, with 11 bases between them. Germline CDR1 and CDR2: SGHTA and FQGNSA. CDR3 length equals 16 residues. CDR3 sequence reads: CASSLDLDRSYNEQFF. The CDR3 nucleotides are TGTGCCAGCAGCTTAGACTTAGATAGATCCTACAATGAGCAGTTCTTC.

The chain links TRBV5-6 to TRBJ2-5; maybe TRBD1 (5 bases). The CDR3 contains 14 residues. The V end was cut by 2 bases, the J end by 11 bases, with 19 bases between. In germline, CDR1 is SGHDT, CDR2 YYEEEE. CDR3 sequence: CASSFSGAKILQYF. CDR3 nucleotides: TGTGCCAGCAGCTTCAGTGGGGCGAAGATTCTGCAGTACTTC. Variable domain in full (rest from reference TRBV5-6 and TRBJ2-5): DAGVTQSPTHLIKTRGQQVTLRCSPKSGHDTVSWYQQALGQGPQFIFQYYEEEERQRGNFPDRFSGHQFPNYSSELNVNALLLGDSALYLCASSFSGAKILQYFGPGTRLLVL.

This sequence joins TRBV30 and TRBJ2-7; weak D call: TRBD1 (6 bases). V was cut by 4 bases and J by 2 bases, with 9 bases left in between. In germline, CDR1 is GTSNPN, CDR2 SVGIG (reference sequence). This CDR3 has 12 residues. CDR3 in amino acids: CAWKQGTYEQYF. The CDR3 DNA reads as TGTGCCTGGAAACAGGGAACCTACGAGCAGTACTTC.

The chain couples TRBV27 to TRBJ1-1, with D possibly being TRBD1 (5 bases). CDR1 and CDR2 from the germline V gene are MNHEY and SMNVEV (reference sequence). This CDR3 is built from 13 residues. V lost 5 bases, J lost 4 bases, and 11 bases lay in between. CDR3: CASSASGSTEAFF. The CDR3 nucleotides are TGTGCCAGCAGTGCCTCAGGGTCCACTGAAGCTTTCTTT.

The rearrangement joins TRBV29-1 to TRBJ2-3; 7 bases are shared with TRBD1. The CDR3 has 12 residues. Unmatched junction bases numbered 6, after V lost 6 bases and J lost 6 bases. In germline, CDR1 is SQVTM, CDR2 ANQGSEA. CDR3 DNA: TGCAGCGTAGACAGGGTCGGTGATACGCAGTATTTT. Translation: CSVDRVGDTQYF.

The chain employs TRBV6-5 and TRBJ1-1; TRBD1 might be the D (6 bases). The CDR3 runs 12 residues. Trimming removed 4 bases at V and 5 bases at J, with 8 bases between. Germline CDR1 is MNHEY and CDR2 is SVGAGI. CDR3: CASSLTGTEAFF. In nucleotides, the CDR3 is TGTGCCAGCAGTTTAACAGGGACTGAAGCTTTCTTT.

The chain joins TRBV20-1 to TRBJ1-1; D is unclear. This CDR3 region has 11 residues. Germline CDR1 is DFQATT and CDR2 is SNEGSKA (reference sequence). The germline V and J ends were trimmed by 3 bases and 3 bases, with 5 bases remaining between them. The chain's CDR3 is CSASPYTEAFF. The CDR3 DNA reads TGCAGTGCTAGCCCTTACACTGAAGCTTTCTTT.

V is TRBV6-6 and J is TRBJ1-3; TRBD1 is a possible D gene (5 bases). The length of the CDR3 is 15 residues. The germline V gene has CDR1 MNHNY and CDR2 SVGAGI (reference sequence). With 10 bases removed from V and 4 bases from J, the gap between germline ends came to 20 bases. This chain's CDR3 is CATKLTEEKGNTIYF. For the CDR3, the DNA is TGTGCCACCAAGCTGACAGAAGAAAAAGGAAACACCATATATTTT.

This clone came up a few times. The chain combines TRBV28 with TRBJ1-2, with TRBD1 identical over 7 bases. The CDR3 is 15 residues long. After removal of 8 bases from V and 0 bases from J, the junction contained 9 bases not matched to a gene. The V gene's germline CDR1 is MDHEN and CDR2 SYDVKM. The CDR3 bases are TGTGCCAGCTCTTCACAGGGGATAACTAACTATGGCTACACCTTC. The encoded protein is CASSSQGITNYGYTF.

This chain links TRBV7-9 with TRBJ1-1, with TRBD1 as a possible D gene (5 bases). This CDR3 is built from 16 residues. Germline lookup yields CDR1 SEHNR and CDR2 FQNEAQ (reference sequence). V lost 5 bases and J 0 bases, leaving 16 bases between the germline ends. The CDR3 here is CASSLPSGDVNTEAFF. As DNA, the CDR3 is TGTGCCAGCAGCCTCCCCTCGGGGGATGTGAACACTGAAGCTTTCTTT.

This chain links TRBV10-3 with TRBJ1-2; 7 bases agree with TRBD1. The CDR3 extends over 14 amino acids. J gave up 2 bases and V 6 bases, and 6 bases lay outside the gene matches. Germline assignment: CDR1 ENHRY and CDR2 SYGVKD. The CDR3 sequence: CAIRRTGDNYGYTF. CDR3 bases: TGTGCCATCAGGAGGACAGGAGACAACTATGGCTACACCTTC.

This clone came up once. The J gene is TRBJ2-3, the V gene TRBV15; TRBD2 aligns across 16 bases. Germline loops: CDR1 LNHNV, CDR2 YYDKDF (reference sequence). The CDR3 has 15 residues. The ends lost 8 bases at V and 3 bases at J; junction bases unmatched: 2. CDR3 amino acids: CATGTSGRETDTQYF. In DNA, the CDR3 is TGTGCCACCGGGACTAGCGGGAGGGAAACAGATACGCAGTATTTT.

J is TRBJ2-1 and V is TRBV30; 8 positions agree with TRBD2. Germline V CDR1 and CDR2: GTSNPN, SVGIG (reference sequence). This CDR3 contains 15 residues. V shed 3 bases and J 6 bases; nucleotides not matched to a gene: 10. CDR3 sequence: CAWSSGTRSSNEQFF. CDR3 DNA sequence: TGTGCCTGGAGCTCCGGGACTAGGTCAAGCAATGAGCAGTTCTTC.

This chain joins TRBV2 and TRBJ1-1, with a weak D call TRBD1 (6 bases). The CDR3 is 13 amino acids. Trimming took off 8 bases at V and 4 bases at J, with 14 bases between the two ends. Looked up from germline, CDR1 is SNHLY and CDR2 is FYNNEI. The CDR3 DNA reads as TGTGCCAGCGGACAGTTTTCTGGCACTGAAGCTTTCTTT. It encodes CASGQFSGTEAFF.

The chain combines TRBV6-1 with TRBJ1-6, with D uncertain. The length of the CDR3 is 15 residues. The germline CDR1 and CDR2 sequences are MNHNS and SASEGT. The V and J ends lost 7 bases and 1 base respectively, with 11 bases between them. CDR3 in amino acids: CASKQIWSYNSPLHF. DNA for the CDR3: TGTGCCAGCAAGCAAATCTGGTCCTATAATTCACCCCTCCACTTT.

The chain combines TRBV16 with TRBJ1-4; D is unclear. CDR1 is KGHSY, CDR2 FQNENV, per germline. This CDR3 has 15 amino acids. The V gene lost 2 bases and the J gene lost 3 bases, with 10 bases spanning the gap. This CDR3 reads CASSQSRSPNEKLFF. CDR3 sequence (DNA): TGTGCCAGCAGCCAAAGCAGGTCGCCTAATGAAAAACTGTTTTTT.

The chain links TRBV19 to TRBJ2-5; TRBD1 agrees at 8 bases. V dropped 6 bases and J dropped 5; count of bases not matched to a gene: 5. CDR3 size: 13 residues. Germline V gives CDR1 LNHDA, CDR2 SQIVND (reference sequence). The CDR3 DNA sequence: TGTGCCAGTAGCGACAGGGGCTTGGAGACCCAGTACTTC. Encoded protein: CASSDRGLETQYF.

The chain carries TRBV5-1 and TRBJ2-7, with a possible D match to TRBD1 (6 bases). The CDR3 runs to 14 residues. CDR1 is SGHRS, CDR2 YFSETQ, per germline. V was pared by 2 bases and J by 4 bases, with 13 bases between. CDR3 coding DNA: TGCGCCAGCAGCTTTACAGGGCCCTCGTACGAGCAGTACTTC. Translated, it gives CASSFTGPSYEQYF.

The chain joins TRBV28 to TRBJ2-3, with D hard to call. The germline gives CDR1 MDHEN, CDR2 SYDVKM. The CDR3 contains 13 residues. The V gene lost 6 bases and the J gene lost 7 bases, with 14 bases spanning the gap. The DNA for the CDR3 is TGTGCCAGCAGCCGCGTCTCCCGCTATACGCAGTATTTT. Its protein is CASSRVSRYTQYF.

The genes are TRBV4-3 and TRBJ2-7; D not certain. This CDR3 comprises 13 residues. The germline gives CDR1 LGHNA, CDR2 YSLEER. V was pared by 1 base and J by 0 bases, with 4 bases between. The CDR3 loop is CASSQAVSYEQYF. Here the CDR3 DNA reads TGCGCCAGCAGCCAAGCAGTCTCCTACGAGCAGTACTTC.

The DNA for the CDR3 is TGTGCCAGCAGTGAAGTTGCCGGGGGTGATGGCTACACCTTC. Protein product: CASSEVAGGDGYTF. V gene TRBV2 combines with J gene TRBJ1-2, with TRBD1 as a possible D gene (5 bases). Germline loops: CDR1 SNHLY, CDR2 FYNNEI. The CDR3 spans 14 residues. The ends were cut back, 1 base at V and 6 bases at J, with 12 bases in the middle.